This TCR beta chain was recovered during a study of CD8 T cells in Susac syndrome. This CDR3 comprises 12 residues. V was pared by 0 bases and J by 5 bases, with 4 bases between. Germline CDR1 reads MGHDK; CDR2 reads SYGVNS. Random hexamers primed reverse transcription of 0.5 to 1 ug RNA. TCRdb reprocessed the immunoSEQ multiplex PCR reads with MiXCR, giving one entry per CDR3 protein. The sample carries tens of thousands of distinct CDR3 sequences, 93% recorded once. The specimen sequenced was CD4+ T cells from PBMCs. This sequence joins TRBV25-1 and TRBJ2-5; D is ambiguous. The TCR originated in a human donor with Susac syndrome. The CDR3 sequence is CASSEYLETQYF. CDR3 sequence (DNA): TGTGCCAGCAGTGAATATTTGGAGACCCAGTACTTC.